There are a few counts of the clone carrying this TCR beta chain. Its antigen is unknown. These data belong to a study of cytomegalovirus exposure and HLA in healthy donors. Amplification used 60 Vbeta primers and 13 Jbeta primers. Assay: immunoSEQ multiplex PCR; the TCRdb copy retains only in-frame clones and omits some. The sample yields 100,000 to 120,000 clones, more than 70% seen once. Germline V gene data show CDR1 as SGHNT and CDR2 as YYREEE (reference sequence). The J segment lost 2 bases and the V segment lost 4 bases, leaving 4 bases of the junction unmatched. The CDR3 is 16 amino acids. Whole-study findings and limits: Common viral pathogens seemed to be connected with several of the most significant clusters, according to a later analysis. Using a false discovery rate of 0.05, a later analysis showed that some 16,000 TCR beta sequences were associated with HLA alleles. Altogether, 164 TCR beta chains were recorded as cytomegalovirus-associated. Immune exposure information comprised only CMV serostatus.

Sequenced sample: PBMCs. The chain is built from TRBV5-4 and TRBJ2-2; 11 nucleotides agree with TRBD2. This clonotype originated in a woman aged 55 to 70 in good health and CMV-seropositive. The CDR3 DNA reads TGTGCCAGCAGCCAGGGACTAGCGGTTAACACCGGGGAGCTGTTTTTT. Residues: CASSQGLAVNTGELFF.